This T cell receptor (beta chain) was observed in a study of cytomegalovirus exposure and HLA in healthy donors. Turning to the study itself: Roughly 179 million T cells yielded around 100 million unique TCR beta sequences, as an earlier analysis found.

Researchers ran the PCR with 60 Vbeta and 13 Jbeta primers. TCRdb's copy holds only in-frame clones and misses some; the assay was immunoSEQ multiplex PCR. Here the sample spans 65,000 to 75,000 clones, about 65% being singletons. Germline V gives CDR1 MDHEN, CDR2 SYDVKM. The CDR3 is 14 residues long. Trimming cost V 5 bases and J 3 bases; bases outside gene matches: 5. Sequenced: PBMCs. The chain recombines TRBV28 with TRBJ2-7; 9 nucleotides agree with TRBD1. The TCR was taken from a woman between 25 and 40 years old in good health and CMV-seronegative. CDR3 coding DNA: TGTGCCAGCAGTGGTACAGGGGGCTACTACGAGCAGTACTTC. Amino acids: CASSGTGGYYEQYF.